This TCR beta chain was documented in a study of cytotoxic CD8 clonotypes in ibrutinib-treated CLL. Study at large: Once patients had received a median 12 months of treatment, range 6 to 36, response samples were obtained.

Germline V CDR1 and CDR2: SGHDT, YYEEEE. The CDR3 spans 14 residues. The V segment lost 5 bases and the J segment 5 bases; nucleotides outside the gene matches: 7. Repertoires were generated with immunoSEQ multiplex PCR, while TCRdb's copy carries only in-frame clones and drops some. Of 12,000 or so clones in the sample, about four fifths were seen once. Sequenced material: PBMCs, taken at disease progression, from a patient treated with ibrutinib. The chain is built from TRBV5-6 and TRBJ2-5; 9 bases align to TRBD1. The clonotype was recovered from a human donor with chronic lymphocytic leukemia. Written as DNA, the CDR3 is TGTGCCAGCAGAAAAGGACAGGGGCTTGAGACCCAGTACTTC. Translated: CASRKGQGLETQYF.